The rows below give T cell receptor beta chains drawn from one sample of a study of blood T cells in healthy people across ages. Via MiXCR, TCRdb re-called the 5' RACE reads, giving one row per CDR3 protein. Among hundreds of thousands of distinct CDR3 sequences listed, 35% to 50% were seen once. Sample: blood. These receptors were collected from an older man in good health. Both conserved end residues are part of each CDR3. D genes are given only for firm matches. Size tells how often a clone was seen (once, few, many) or the class of an expanded clone, and some rows leave it out.

j_call: TRBJ2-7
d_call: TRBD1
v_call: TRBV5-5
clone_size: .
cdr3_nt: TGTGCCAGCAGCTTTGGCACAGGGGGCTCCGAGCAGTACTTC
cdr3_aa: CASSFGTGGSEQYF

j_call: TRBJ1-1
d_call: .
v_call: TRBV6-2/TRBV6-3
clone_size: .
cdr3_nt: TGTGCCAGCAGTTCCTGGTTGGACACTGAAGCTTTCTTT
cdr3_aa: CASSSWLDTEAFF

j_call: TRBJ1-1
d_call: .
v_call: TRBV4-1
clone_size: .
cdr3_nt: TGCGCCAGCAGCCCTCGCTCAGGGGAATCTGAAGCTTTCTTT
cdr3_aa: CASSPRSGESEAFF

j_call: TRBJ2-1
d_call: .
v_call: TRBV7-7
clone_size: .
cdr3_nt: TGTGCCAGCAGCTTACTCGGGGGGCCGAACAATGAGCAGTTCTTC
cdr3_aa: CASSLLGGPNNEQFF

j_call: TRBJ2-7
d_call: .
v_call: TRBV4-1
clone_size: many
cdr3_nt: TGCGCCAGCAGGTTCAGCACAGGGAACTACGAGCAGTACTTC
cdr3_aa: CASRFSTGNYEQYF

j_call: TRBJ2-7
d_call: .
v_call: TRBV6-5
clone_size: .
cdr3_nt: TGTGCCAGCAGTTACTCGTATTCTCCGACCTCCTACGAGCAGTACTTC
cdr3_aa: CASSYSYSPTSYEQYF

j_call: TRBJ2-3
d_call: .
v_call: TRBV4-3
clone_size: many
cdr3_nt: TGCGCCAGCAGCCAAGGATCACAGGGAAGCACAGATACGCAGTATTTT
cdr3_aa: CASSQGSQGSTDTQYF

j_call: TRBJ1-2
d_call: .
v_call: TRBV20-1
clone_size: .
cdr3_nt: TGCAGTGCAGAGGTGGGCGGGGCCACTGGAGGCTACACCTTC
cdr3_aa: CSAEVGGATGGYTF

j_call: TRBJ2-5
d_call: TRBD1
v_call: TRBV20-1
clone_size: few
cdr3_nt: TGCAGTGCTAGGGGGACAGGGGGCAAAGAGACCCAGTACTTC
cdr3_aa: CSARGTGGKETQYF

j_call: TRBJ1-1
d_call: .
v_call: TRBV20-1
clone_size: .
cdr3_nt: TGCAGTGCTACGGGGGGCAGTACTGAAGCTTTCTTT
cdr3_aa: CSATGGSTEAFF

j_call: TRBJ2-1
d_call: .
v_call: TRBV2
clone_size: .
cdr3_nt: TGTGCCAGCAGTGATAGGCGTGTCAATGAGCAGTTCTTC
cdr3_aa: CASSDRRVNEQFF

j_call: TRBJ2-7
d_call: TRBD1
v_call: TRBV10-3
clone_size: few
cdr3_nt: TGTGCCATATCCTTCGCCGGGACAGGGAACTACGAGCAGTACTTC
cdr3_aa: CAISFAGTGNYEQYF

j_call: TRBJ2-7
d_call: TRBD2
v_call: TRBV7-6
clone_size: .
cdr3_nt: TGTGCCAGCAGCGTAGCGGGAGTCGGCTACGAGCAGTACTTC
cdr3_aa: CASSVAGVGYEQYF

j_call: TRBJ2-3
d_call: TRBD2
v_call: TRBV5-1
clone_size: few
cdr3_nt: TGCGCCAGCAGCCAAGCGGGGGGCCAGGGTCCTCGCACAGATACGCAGTATTTT
cdr3_aa: CASSQAGGQGPRTDTQYF

j_call: TRBJ2-4
d_call: .
v_call: TRBV28
clone_size: once
cdr3_nt: TGTGCCAGCAGTTTACGTGAAAACATTCAGTACTTC
cdr3_aa: CASSLRENIQYF

j_call: TRBJ2-7
d_call: TRBD2
v_call: TRBV9
clone_size: .
cdr3_nt: TGTGCCAGCAGCGTAGAGGGGGGGACTAGCGGCTACAATGAGCAGTACTTC
cdr3_aa: CASSVEGGTSGYNEQYF

j_call: TRBJ2-7
d_call: .
v_call: TRBV5-5
clone_size: few
cdr3_nt: TGTGCCAGCAGCCGGACTCCCCCCTACGAGCAGTACTTC
cdr3_aa: CASSRTPPYEQYF

j_call: TRBJ2-3
d_call: .
v_call: TRBV4-2
clone_size: .
cdr3_nt: TGTGCCAGCAGCCAAGACGGGACCGGGAGTCTCACAGATACGCAGTATTTT
cdr3_aa: CASSQDGTGSLTDTQYF

j_call: TRBJ1-1
d_call: .
v_call: TRBV5-1
clone_size: .
cdr3_nt: TGCGCCAGCTCCGGGGCCCAACGGAACACTGAAGCTTTCTTT
cdr3_aa: CASSGAQRNTEAFF

j_call: TRBJ2-5
d_call: TRBD2
v_call: TRBV4-2
clone_size: .
cdr3_nt: TGTGCCAGCAGCTTAAGGACTAGCGGAATCGGAAAAGAGACCCAGTACTTC
cdr3_aa: CASSLRTSGIGKETQYF

j_call: TRBJ2-7
d_call: TRBD2
v_call: TRBV15
clone_size: many
cdr3_nt: TGTGCCACCAGCAGAGGCCCTAGCGGGAGTCCAAACTCCTACGAGCAGTACTTC
cdr3_aa: CATSRGPSGSPNSYEQYF

j_call: TRBJ2-7
d_call: .
v_call: TRBV19
clone_size: .
cdr3_nt: TGTGCCAGTAGTATAGAGGTCGTAGGAAATCGTAACGAGCAGTACTTC
cdr3_aa: CASSIEVVGNRNEQYF

j_call: TRBJ2-2
d_call: .
v_call: TRBV2
clone_size: .
cdr3_nt: TGTGCCAGCAGTGAGGTGCAAAACACCGGGGAGCTGTTTTTT
cdr3_aa: CASSEVQNTGELFF